What follows are 8 T cell receptor beta chains derived from one specimen sequenced in a study of shared clonotypes between healthy human individuals. Data came from immunoSEQ multiplex PCR; TCRdb stores just in-frame clones and leaves some out. This repertoire shows some 2.3 million clones, roughly 93% found once; its top ten account for 0.3% to 0.4%. Sequencing used naive CD4+ T cells from PBMCs. The subset is: CD45RA+ positively selected. The receptors come from a man aged 18 to 30 in good health. Some clones in this sample may be carry-over from other donors' samples.

This clone was picked up a small number of times. This CDR3 is also generated by other DNA sequences in the sample. The gene calls are TRBV28 and TRBJ1-3; D gene uncertain. Trimming took off 2 bases at V and 0 bases at J, with 5 bases between the two ends. The germline CDR1 and CDR2 sequences are MDHEN and SYDVKM. The CDR3 is 14 residues long. The CDR3 sequence is CASSLGSSGNTIYF. The CDR3 DNA follows: TGTGCCAGCAGTTTAGGGAGCTCTGGAAACACCATATATTTT.

V and J are TRBV5-1 and TRBJ2-5; D is perhaps TRBD2 (5 bases). The CDR3 sequence is 15 residues long. Trimming removed 4 bases from V and 1 base from J, with 14 bases in between. The germline V gene has CDR1 SGHRS and CDR2 YFSETQ. CDR3 residues: CASSGTPGSQETQYF. The CDR3 nucleotides are TGCGCCAGCAGCGGAACACCGGGGAGCCAAGAGACCCAGTACTTC.

The chain recombines TRBV28 with TRBJ2-6; D unresolved. The V end was cut by 6 bases, the J end by 0 bases, with 12 bases between. This CDR3 contains 16 residues. Per the germline V gene, CDR1 is MDHEN and CDR2 is SYDVKM. In DNA form, the CDR3 reads TGTGCCAGCAGCTCGCCCGCTACCTCTGGGGCCAACGTCCTGACTTTC. It specifies CASSSPATSGANVLTF.

CDR3 protein: CASSSPLAGGGYTF. The CDR3 nucleotides read TGTGCCAGCAGTTCTCCCTTGGCAGGGGGAGGCTACACCTTC. This chain links TRBV7-9 with TRBJ1-2; 7 nucleotides line up with TRBD1. This CDR3 is 14 amino acids long. Per germline, CDR1 SEHNR and CDR2 FQNEAQ (reference sequence). Unmatched junction bases numbered 12, after V lost 6 bases and J lost 8 bases.

The V gene is TRBV2, the J gene TRBJ1-3; no clear D. The V and J ends lost 6 bases and 1 base respectively, with 16 bases between them. The CDR3 sequence is 16 residues long. The germline gives CDR1 SNHLY, CDR2 FYNNEI. DNA of the CDR3: TGTGCCAGCAGCGAGCAAATACTACAGTCTGGAAACACCATATATTTT. Translation: CASSEQILQSGNTIYF.

The chain combines TRBV10-3 with TRBJ2-7; the D gene is possibly TRBD2 (6 bases). The CDR3 covers 16 residues. Per germline, CDR1 ENHRY and CDR2 SYGVKD. V dropped 2 bases and J dropped 4 bases, with 18 bases sitting between them. CDR3 DNA: TGTGCCATCAGTGAGATCCTTGGGACTGTTAATTACGAGCAGTACTTC. Amino acids: CAISEILGTVNYEQYF.

V is TRBV11-2 and J is TRBJ2-5; D may be TRBD1 or TRBD2 (5 bases each). V lost 4 bases and J 5 bases, leaving 14 bases between the germline ends. The germline CDR1 and CDR2 sequences are SGHAT and FQNNGV. CDR3 length equals 14 residues. The CDR3 sequence: CASSSGALYETQYF. CDR3 DNA sequence: TGTGCCAGCAGCTCCGGGGCGTTATACGAGACCCAGTACTTC.

This clone was detected once. This sequence joins TRBV5-8 and TRBJ2-5; possible D gene TRBD1, 5 bases. The CDR3 runs to 14 residues. V lost 0 bases and J lost 3, with 9 bases in between. Germline assignment: CDR1 SGHTS and CDR2 YDEGEE. CDR3: CASSLEGVEETQYF. CDR3 in DNA: TGTGCCAGCAGCTTGGAAGGGGTAGAAGAGACCCAGTACTTC.